A selection of T cell receptor beta chains follows, all from one sample in a study of PD-1 blockade in classical Hodgkin lymphoma. Here immunoSEQ multiplex PCR was the method, and the copy in TCRdb shows in-frame clones only, minus some. The repertoire consists of about 20,000 clones, with around 86% occurring once and the leading ten covering 1% to 1.5%. Sequencing was carried out using CD4+ T cells from blood. The receptor source for this set is a human donor with classical Hodgkin lymphoma. Both conserved end residues are part of each CDR3. Fields, in order: V gene, J gene, clone size, D gene, CDR3 protein, CDR3 DNA. D genes are given only for firm matches. Rows may omit the clone size; those that give it use once, few, many or a size class.

TRBV6-6	TRBJ2-7	once	TRBD1	CASTTGVRGEQYF	TGTGCCAGCACAACAGGGGTTAGGGGCGAGCAGTACTTC
TRBV29-1	TRBJ1-2	-	-	CSGQNINYGYTF	TGCAGCGGACAGAATATTAACTATGGCTACACCTTC
TRBV7-9	TRBJ2-5	-	-	CASSVSRAQETQYF	TGTGCCAGCAGCGTAAGCCGGGCCCAAGAGACCCAATACTTC
TRBV19	TRBJ2-1	-	TRBD2	CASTPPAGGERGEQFF	TGTGCCAGTACTCCCCCAGCGGGAGGGGAGCGGGGTGAGCAGTTCTTC
TRBV11-2	TRBJ2-7	-	-	CASSFDRYSYEQYF	TGTGCCAGCAGCTTTGACCGGTACTCCTACGAGCAGTACTTC
TRBV11-3	TRBJ2-3	-	TRBD2	CASSLSVGTSGTDTQYF	TGTGCCAGCAGCTTAAGCGTTGGGACTAGCGGCACAGATACGCAGTATTTT
TRBV6-6	TRBJ1-2	-	-	CASSRPNYGYTF	TGTGCCAGCAGTCGCCCTAACTATGGCTACACCTTC
TRBV19	TRBJ2-3	once	TRBD2	CASSIASGSIPDTQYF	TGTGCCAGTAGTATCGCTAGCGGGAGTATCCCAGATACGCAGTATTTT
TRBV2	TRBJ2-1	few	-	CASSRQASSYNEQFF	TGTGCCAGCAGTCGACAGGCGAGCTCCTACAATGAGCAGTTCTTC
TRBV6-1	TRBJ2-3	-	-	CASRRDTQYF	TGTGCCAGCAGGCGGGATACGCAGTATTTT
TRBV5-1	TRBJ1-5	-	-	CASSLDGAGVGNQPQHF	TGCGCCAGCAGCTTGGATGGGGCAGGGGTCGGCAATCAGCCCCAGCATTTT
TRBV5-6	TRBJ2-5	-	-	CASSLNGRDQETQYF	TGTGCCAGCAGCTTGAACGGACGGGACCAAGAGACCCAGTACTTC
TRBV5-8	TRBJ1-1	-	-	CASSLGVRGNTEAFF	TGTGCCAGCAGCTTGGGGGTCCGAGGGAACACTGAAGCTTTCTTT
TRBV10-3	TRBJ2-2	-	-	CAISDPLGELFF	TGTGCCATCAGTGACCCTCTCGGGGAGCTGTTTTTT
TRBV5-6	TRBJ1-3	-	-	CASSPAGILNTIYF	TGTGCCAGCAGCCCCGCCGGGATCTTAAACACCATATATTTT
TRBV4-2	TRBJ1-6	once	-	CASSQDDTGASPLHF	TGTGCCAGCAGCCAAGATGACACCGGGGCTTCACCCCTCCACTTT
TRBV5-1	TRBJ2-2	-	-	CASSALGITGELFF	TGCGCCAGCAGCGCCCTAGGTATCACCGGGGAGCTGTTTTTT
TRBV16	TRBJ2-2	-	-	CASSPPPNTGELFF	TGTGCCAGCAGCCCCCCCCCGAACACCGGGGAGCTGTTTTTT
TRBV29-1	TRBJ2-1	-	-	CSVSQAEEQFF	TGCAGCGTTTCCCAAGCGGAAGAGCAGTTCTTC
TRBV25-1	TRBJ2-3	-	-	CASSESQGWENTDTQYF	TGTGCCAGCAGTGAATCCCAAGGGTGGGAGAACACAGATACGCAGTATTTT
TRBV13	TRBJ2-1	-	-	CASSPRAGNNEQFF	TGTGCCAGCAGCCCTAGGGCGGGAAACAATGAGCAGTTCTTC
TRBV28	TRBJ1-3	few	-	CASSLDPASGNTIYF	TGTGCCAGCAGTTTAGACCCGGCCTCTGGAAACACCATATATTTT
TRBV19	TRBJ2-3	-	TRBD1	CASSSRTGIDTQYF	TGTGCCAGTAGTAGCCGGACAGGGATAGATACGCAGTATTTT
TRBV4-2	TRBJ2-7	-	TRBD2	CASSQDLLAAYEQYF	TGTGCCAGCAGCCAAGATCTACTAGCGGCCTACGAGCAGTACTTC
TRBV28	TRBJ2-2	-	TRBD1	CASSLFAGGVANTGELFF	TGTGCCAGCAGTTTATTTGCAGGGGGCGTGGCAAACACCGGGGAGCTGTTTTTT
TRBV12-5	TRBJ2-3	-	-	CASGLGTPRDTQYF	TGTGCTAGTGGTTTGGGAACTCCGAGGGATACGCAGTATTTT
TRBV14	TRBJ2-2	-	TRBD2	CASSNLAGENTGELFF	TGTGCCAGCAGCAATCTAGCGGGAGAGAACACCGGGGAGCTGTTTTTT
TRBV11-2	TRBJ2-5	few	-	CASSQAETQYF	TGTGCCAGCAGCCAGGCTGAGACCCAGTACTTC
TRBV6-1	TRBJ1-1	-	-	CASRAQGVTEAFF	TGTGCCAGCAGAGCACAAGGGGTCACTGAAGCTTTCTTT
TRBV28	TRBJ2-3	-	TRBD1	CASSLLDRGHPSSTDTQYF	TGTGCCAGCAGTTTACTTGACAGGGGGCATCCCTCTAGCACAGATACGCAGTATTTT
TRBV2	TRBJ1-5	-	-	CASSEALINQPQHF	TGTGCCAGCAGTGAAGCTCTTATCAATCAGCCCCAGCATTTT
TRBV14	TRBJ1-6	-	-	CASSQERGRVGSSPLHF	TGTGCCAGCAGCCAAGAGAGGGGAAGAGTAGGGAGTTCACCCCTCCACTTT
TRBV6-5	TRBJ1-1	-	TRBD1	CASRGGLQGAEAFF	TGTGCCAGCAGGGGGGGCCTCCAGGGGGCTGAAGCTTTCTTT
TRBV11-2	TRBJ1-2	-	-	CASSLYSGYGYTF	TGTGCCAGCAGCCTATACAGTGGCTATGGCTACACCTTC
TRBV10-1	TRBJ2-2	-	TRBD1	CASSELGQGTNTGELFF	TGCGCCAGCAGTGAGTTGGGACAGGGAACGAACACCGGGGAGCTGTTTTTT
TRBV2	TRBJ1-2	few	-	CASSEALRAGDGYTF	TGTGCCAGCAGTGAAGCGCTTCGGGCAGGGGATGGCTACACCTTC
TRBV11-3	TRBJ1-1	-	-	CASSLDGRRGNTEAFF	TGTGCCAGCAGCTTAGATGGCAGGAGGGGGAACACTGAAGCTTTCTTT
TRBV6-5	TRBJ2-1	-	TRBD2	CASRSGLAGQFF	TGTGCCAGCAGGTCTGGACTAGCGGGGCAGTTCTTC
TRBV10-2	TRBJ2-7	-	-	CASSQGYEQYF	TGCGCCAGCAGCCAGGGGTACGAGCAGTACTTC
TRBV2	TRBJ1-5	-	TRBD1	CASSDSGGDQPQHF	TGTGCCAGCAGTGATTCAGGGGGTGATCAGCCCCAGCATTTT
TRBV28	TRBJ2-2	few	-	CASSLILVASGELFF	TGTGCCAGCAGTTTAATATTGGTAGCATCCGGGGAGCTGTTTTTT
TRBV7-2	TRBJ1-5	-	-	CASSLVGASNQPQHF	TGTGCCAGCAGCTTAGTAGGGGCCTCAAATCAGCCCCAGCATTTT
TRBV2	TRBJ2-7	-	-	CASSEDPIGSLGILYEQYF	TGTGCCAGCAGTGAAGACCCAATTGGTTCCCTGGGAATTCTGTACGAGCAGTACTTC
TRBV5-4	TRBJ2-5	-	-	CASSLGASKETQYF	TGTGCCAGCAGCTTGGGGGCCTCTAAAGAGACCCAGTACTTC
TRBV4-2	TRBJ1-5	-	-	CASSLDYWTDQPQHF	TGTGCCAGCAGCTTGGACTACTGGACGGATCAGCCCCAGCATTTT
TRBV5-1	TRBJ1-1	-	TRBD1	CASSARTGNTEAFF	TGCGCCAGCAGCGCGAGGACAGGGAACACTGAAGCTTTCTTT